What follows is one T cell receptor (beta chain) and its context. Antigen: not known. The sample originates from a study of blood T cells in healthy people across ages. Study-wide results and caveats: More naive CD4+ cells and higher diversity marked long-lived donors relative to aged donors.

Per-sample yields of isolated PBMCs were at least 6 million. V lost 0 bases, J lost 0 bases, and 12 bases lay in between. Germline CDR1 reads MNHEY; CDR2 reads SVGEGT. This CDR3 contains 17 residues. Sample-barcoded 5' priming and a J-beta primer mix drove a second PCR of roughly 7 to 11 cycles. Per sample, CDR3-containing paired-end reads numbered at least 3 million. TCRdb reprocessed the 5' RACE reads with MiXCR, giving one entry per CDR3 protein. Found here are approximately 790,000 distinct CDR3 sequences, approximately 59% of them singletons; the top ten hold roughly 26%. The sequenced sample was blood. This chain uses TRBV6-2 or TRBV6-3 with TRBJ2-1; a weak D match, TRBD1 (6 bases). This sequence originates from a man aged 25-45 years in good health. Here the CDR3 reads CASSYSIQGSSYNEQFF. The CDR3 DNA follows: TGTGCCAGCAGTTACTCGATCCAGGGGAGCTCCTACAATGAGCAGTTCTTC.